This T cell receptor beta chain is drawn from a study of human T cells and chemical hapten exposure. This clonotype has only a few counts. The target antigen is unknown. V gave up 1 base and J gave up 8 bases, with 12 bases separating them. The V gene's germline CDR1 is SGHRS and CDR2 YFSETQ. CDR3 size: 14 residues. Time point described: patch test 2, 6 weeks after DPC sensitization. As to treatment: therapeutic diphenylcyclopropenone sensitization with weekly scalp DPC. Study observations and caveats: The study found expanded TCRs formed significantly more large CDR3 similarity clusters than controls. As the donors had alopecia, their immune response may differ from healthy people's.

Each CDR3 protein gets one entry after TCRdb re-called the RACE reads with MiXCR. The table has about 69,000 distinct CDR3 sequences, around 10% seen once. The V gene is TRBV5-1, the J gene TRBJ2-2, with D tentatively TRBD2 (6 bases). This TCR was recovered from a woman in her 50s with alopecia areata. Some clones in this sample may be carry-over from other donors' samples. This specimen was whole blood, taken in connection with sensitization to the hapten diphenylcyclopropenone (DPC). CDR3 nucleotides: TGCGCCAGCAGCTTGAAGGAGGGTTCGGGGGAGCTGTTTTTT. This sequence encodes CASSLKEGSGELFF.